This T cell receptor (beta chain) came from a study of siplizumab effects on memory and regulatory T cells (dated 2019 in TCRdb). As for the study more broadly: The study examined how the anti-CD2 antibody siplizumab affects alloreactive T-cell subsets in allogeneic mixed lymphocyte reactions built from human PBMCs. General findings and caveats noted by the study authors: Compared with memory T cells, unstimulated naive T cells appeared more diverse, and naive cells seemed to make a substantial contribution to the alloresponse. A naive or memory phenotype could not be assigned to roughly 75-96% of proliferating CD4+ or CD8+ clones. The suppressive function of proliferating Tregs from siplizumab cultures was not functionally confirmed. Because sequences below about 10^-5 frequency were poorly captured, only a minor fraction of alloreactive clones could be mapped to unstimulated subsets. Siplizumab significantly lowered the cumulative frequency of alloreactive sequences that could be traced to unstimulated CD4+ memory T cells. Of the alloreactive CD4+ clones that could be mapped, the Treg-derived share averaged around 64% with siplizumab compared with around 27% in control reactions.

The protocol used for the library was the immunoSEQ multiplex PCR assay. The deep sequencing platform assayed approximately 100,000 TCR templates per sample. Genomic DNA extracted from sorted T cells was the material used for TCRbeta CDR3 sequencing. The original methods were these. The R programming language was used for clonal analysis of the TCRbeta CDR3 data. Alloreactive CD4+ and CD8+ clones were defined by comparing unstimulated samples with post-reaction CFSE-low samples. Regulatory or non-regulatory origin was assigned to alloreactive CD4+ clones by matching of sequences to sorted unstimulated Treg and non-Treg repertoires. TCRdb re-hosts the immuneACCESS table, in-frame sequences only. Its copies lack some clones; in the studies checked, an unresolved V gene accounts for under half of them, and the cause for the rest is not known. Clone size and V and J calls were adopted from that table, with D and trimming inferred from the DNA. Across this sample there are 90,000 to 120,000 clones, with over 90% seen only once. The ten largest clones represent approximately 0.58% of the sample.

V and J lose 2 bases and 4 bases, and a span of 14 bases separates them. Based on the germline V gene, the CDR1 and CDR2 sequences are MNHNS and SASEGT. Inclusive of the bounding cysteine and phenylalanine, the CDR3 is 16 residues long. Here the CDR3 DNA is all that survives: 48 bases in frame from base 1. TCRbeta CDR3 sequencing was performed on sorted unstimulated T cells and on proliferating T cells recovered from mixed lymphocyte reactions. Fresh whole blood from roughly 10 HLA-typed healthy donors was used to isolate PBMCs. To map where alloreactive clones came from, CD4+ regulatory T cells in the unstimulated state were FACS-sorted. Remarks on this clone: Its antigen target is currently unknown. Base qualities are missing; no much larger clone stands one base away.

Input material: Tregs sorted from blood. The TCR originated in a human donor in good health. The V and J segments used are TRBV6-1 and TRBJ2-2; the D gene is unclear. CDR3 reads: CASSEYRRHLTGELFF. The nucleotides read TGTGCCAGCAGTGAATATAGGAGACACCTCACCGGGGAGCTGTTTTTT.